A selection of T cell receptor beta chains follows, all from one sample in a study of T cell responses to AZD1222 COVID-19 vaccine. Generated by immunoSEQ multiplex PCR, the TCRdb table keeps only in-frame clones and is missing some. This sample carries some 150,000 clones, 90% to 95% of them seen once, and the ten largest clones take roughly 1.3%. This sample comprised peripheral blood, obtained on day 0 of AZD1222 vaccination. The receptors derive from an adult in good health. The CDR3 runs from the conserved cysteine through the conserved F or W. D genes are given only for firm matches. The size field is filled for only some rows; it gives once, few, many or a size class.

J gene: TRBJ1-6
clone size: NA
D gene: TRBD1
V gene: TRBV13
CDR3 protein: CASSLESGTGNSPLHF
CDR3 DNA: TGTGCCAGCAGCCTCGAATCCGGGACAGGGAATTCACCCCTCCACTTT

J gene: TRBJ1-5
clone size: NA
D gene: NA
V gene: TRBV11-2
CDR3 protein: CASSHRGQPQHF
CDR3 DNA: TGTGCCAGCAGCCATCGCGGCCAGCCCCAGCATTTT

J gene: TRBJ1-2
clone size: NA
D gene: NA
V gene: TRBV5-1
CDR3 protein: CASSSSGDGYTF
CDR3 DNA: TGCGCCAGCAGCTCGTCAGGGGACGGCTACACCTTC

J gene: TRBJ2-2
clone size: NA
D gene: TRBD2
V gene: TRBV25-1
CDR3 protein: CASSEPGLAGPDGELFF
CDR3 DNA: TGTGCCAGCAGTGAACCGGGACTAGCGGGACCGGACGGGGAGCTGTTTTTT

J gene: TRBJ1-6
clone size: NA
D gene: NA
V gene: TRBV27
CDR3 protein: CASSYNNSPLHF
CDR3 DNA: TGTGCCAGCAGTTATAATAATTCACCCCTCCACTTT

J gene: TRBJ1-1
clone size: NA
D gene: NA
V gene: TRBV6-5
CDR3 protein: CASRGNYMNTEAFF
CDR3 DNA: TGTGCCAGCAGAGGGAACTACATGAACACTGAAGCTTTCTTT

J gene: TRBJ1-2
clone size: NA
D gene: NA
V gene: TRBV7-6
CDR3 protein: CASSPRLGGGFYGYTF
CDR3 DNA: TGTGCCAGCAGCCCACGTCTGGGAGGGGGATTCTATGGCTACACCTTC

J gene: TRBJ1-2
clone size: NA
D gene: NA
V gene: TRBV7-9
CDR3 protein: CASSLLEGHYGYTF
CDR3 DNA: TGTGCCAGCAGCTTACTGGAGGGACACTATGGCTACACCTTC

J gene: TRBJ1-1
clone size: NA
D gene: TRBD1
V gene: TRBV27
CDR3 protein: CASSSLLGPWTGENTEAFF
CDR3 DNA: TGTGCCAGCAGTTCCCTGCTGGGCCCCTGGACAGGAGAGAACACTGAAGCTTTCTTT

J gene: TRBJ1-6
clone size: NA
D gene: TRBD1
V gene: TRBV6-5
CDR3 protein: CASNEDRGRSPLHF
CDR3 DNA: TGTGCCAGCAACGAAGACAGGGGGCGTTCACCCCTCCACTTT

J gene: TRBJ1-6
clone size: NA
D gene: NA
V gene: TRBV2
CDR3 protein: CASRDHMGGSSYNSPLHF
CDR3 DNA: TGTGCCAGCAGAGACCACATGGGGGGAAGCTCCTATAATTCACCCCTCCACTTT

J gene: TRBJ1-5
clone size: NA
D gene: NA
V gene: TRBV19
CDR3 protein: CASSIMGANNQPQHF
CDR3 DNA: TGTGCCAGTAGTATTATGGGGGCCAACAATCAGCCCCAGCATTTT

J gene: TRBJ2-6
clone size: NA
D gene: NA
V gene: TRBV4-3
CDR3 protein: CASSQDWRILSGANVLTF
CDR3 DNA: TGCGCCAGCAGCCAAGACTGGAGGATTCTCTCTGGGGCCAACGTCCTGACTTTC

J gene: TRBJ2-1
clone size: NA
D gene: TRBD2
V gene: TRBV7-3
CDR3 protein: CASSPFNSGRDEQFF
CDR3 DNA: TGTGCCAGCAGCCCCTTTAATAGCGGGAGAGATGAGCAGTTCTTC

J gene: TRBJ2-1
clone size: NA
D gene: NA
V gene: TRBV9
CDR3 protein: CASSVVSNEQFF
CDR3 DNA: TGTGCCAGCAGCGTGGTGAGCAATGAGCAGTTCTTC

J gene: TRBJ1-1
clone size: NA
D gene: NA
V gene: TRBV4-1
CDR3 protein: CASSQPPGLRNTEAFF
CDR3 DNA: TGCGCCAGCAGCCAACCACCGGGCCTGAGGAACACTGAAGCTTTCTTT

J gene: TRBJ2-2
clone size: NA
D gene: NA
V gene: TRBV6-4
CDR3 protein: CASSEGSAETGELFF
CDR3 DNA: TGTGCCAGCAGTGAGGGTTCTGCTGAGACCGGGGAGCTGTTTTTT

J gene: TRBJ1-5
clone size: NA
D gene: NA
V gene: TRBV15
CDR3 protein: CATSRDRISNQPQHF
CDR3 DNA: TGTGCCACCAGCAGAGACAGGATTAGCAATCAGCCCCAGCATTTT

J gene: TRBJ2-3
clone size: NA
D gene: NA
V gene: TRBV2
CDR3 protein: CASSMRGLKRTDTQYF
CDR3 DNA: TGTGCCAGCAGTATGAGGGGACTTAAACGCACAGATACGCAGTATTTT

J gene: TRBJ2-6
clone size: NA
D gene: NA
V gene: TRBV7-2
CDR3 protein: CASSLVPSGANVLTF
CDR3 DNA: TGTGCCAGCAGCTTAGTCCCCTCTGGGGCCAACGTCCTGACTTTC

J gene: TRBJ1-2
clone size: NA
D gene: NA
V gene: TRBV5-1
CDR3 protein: CASRSTPTGISYGYTF
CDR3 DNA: TGCGCCAGCAGATCGACCCCAACAGGGATTAGCTATGGCTACACCTTC

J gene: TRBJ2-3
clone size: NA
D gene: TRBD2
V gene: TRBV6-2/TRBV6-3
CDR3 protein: CASSYSAGGTDTQYF
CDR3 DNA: TGTGCCAGCAGTTACTCGGCGGGAGGCACAGATACGCAGTATTTT

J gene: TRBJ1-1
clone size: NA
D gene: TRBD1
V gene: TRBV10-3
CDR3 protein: CAMKIQGGTEAFF
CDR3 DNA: TGTGCCATGAAGATTCAGGGGGGGACTGAAGCTTTCTTT

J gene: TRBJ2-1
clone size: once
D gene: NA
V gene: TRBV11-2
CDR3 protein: CASTGEGRSNEQFF
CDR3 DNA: TGTGCCAGCACGGGAGAGGGCAGGAGCAATGAGCAGTTCTTC

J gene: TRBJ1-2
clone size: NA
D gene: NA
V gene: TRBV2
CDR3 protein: CASSEAPTNGYTF
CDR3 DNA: TGTGCCAGCAGTGAAGCCCCCACGAATGGCTACACCTTC

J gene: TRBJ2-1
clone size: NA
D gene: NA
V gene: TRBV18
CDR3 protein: CASSPGLSSYNEQFF
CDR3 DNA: TGTGCCAGCTCACCCGGACTTTCCTCCTACAATGAGCAGTTCTTC

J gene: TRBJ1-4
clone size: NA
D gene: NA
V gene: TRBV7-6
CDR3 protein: CASSFFGRRAGEKLFF
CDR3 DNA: TGTGCCAGCAGCTTCTTCGGACGTAGGGCCGGTGAAAAACTGTTTTTT

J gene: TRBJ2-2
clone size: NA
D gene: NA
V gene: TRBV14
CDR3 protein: CASSQHTDSQRTGELFF
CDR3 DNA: TGTGCCAGCAGCCAGCATACGGACAGTCAAAGGACCGGGGAGCTGTTTTTT

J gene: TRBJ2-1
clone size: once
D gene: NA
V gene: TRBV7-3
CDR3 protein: CASSFTDNEQFF
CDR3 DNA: TGTGCCAGCAGCTTCACCGACAATGAGCAGTTCTTC

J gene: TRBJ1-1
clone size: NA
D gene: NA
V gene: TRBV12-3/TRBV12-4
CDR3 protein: CASRGPGARAFF
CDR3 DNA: TGTGCCAGCAGGGGACCTGGGGCCCGGGCTTTCTTT

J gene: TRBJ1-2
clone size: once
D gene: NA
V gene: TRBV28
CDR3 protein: CASSLGQVASYTF
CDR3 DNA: TGTGCCAGCAGTTTAGGGCAGGTTGCGAGCTACACCTTC

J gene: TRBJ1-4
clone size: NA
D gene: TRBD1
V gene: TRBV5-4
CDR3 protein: CASSRQGAVQEKLFF
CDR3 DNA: TGTGCCAGCAGCAGACAGGGGGCGGTTCAGGAAAAACTGTTTTTT

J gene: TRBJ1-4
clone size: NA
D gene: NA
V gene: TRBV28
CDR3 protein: CASSWPGSEKLFF
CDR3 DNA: TGTGCCAGCAGTTGGCCAGGCAGTGAAAAACTGTTTTTT

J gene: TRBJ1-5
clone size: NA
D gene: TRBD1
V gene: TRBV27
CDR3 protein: CASTPTGGGNQPQHF
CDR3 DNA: TGTGCCAGCACCCCGACAGGGGGGGGCAATCAGCCCCAGCATTTT

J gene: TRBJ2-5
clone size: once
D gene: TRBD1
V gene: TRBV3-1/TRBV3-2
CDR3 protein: CASTPGQGLGETQYF
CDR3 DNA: TGTGCCAGCACCCCGGGACAGGGGCTGGGAGAGACCCAGTACTTC

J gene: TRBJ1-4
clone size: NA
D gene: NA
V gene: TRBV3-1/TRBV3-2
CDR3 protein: CASSPPRRRSDEKLFF
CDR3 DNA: TGTGCCAGCAGCCCCCCCCGACGACGGTCCGATGAAAAACTGTTTTTT

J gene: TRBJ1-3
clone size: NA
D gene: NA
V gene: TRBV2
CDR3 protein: CASSAVPGAGNTIYF
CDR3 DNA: TGTGCCAGCAGCGCAGTCCCCGGGGCTGGAAACACCATATATTTT

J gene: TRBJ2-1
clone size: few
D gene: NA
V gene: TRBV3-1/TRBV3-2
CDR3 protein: CASSQDGRGSYNEQFF
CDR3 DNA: TGTGCCAGCAGCCAAGATGGACGGGGCTCCTACAATGAGCAGTTCTTC

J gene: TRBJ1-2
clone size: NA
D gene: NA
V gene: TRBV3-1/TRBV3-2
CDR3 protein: CASSPSKDYGYTF
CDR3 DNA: TGTGCCAGTAGTCCCAGCAAAGACTATGGCTACACCTTC

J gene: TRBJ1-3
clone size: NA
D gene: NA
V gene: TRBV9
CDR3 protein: CASSVWGGSTGNTIYF
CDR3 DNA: TGTGCCAGCAGCGTATGGGGGGGTTCGACTGGAAACACCATATATTTT

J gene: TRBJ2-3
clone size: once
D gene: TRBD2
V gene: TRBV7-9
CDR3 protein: CASSSIIAGAHTDTQYF
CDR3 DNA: TGTGCCAGCAGCTCCATTATAGCGGGGGCCCACACAGATACGCAGTATTTT

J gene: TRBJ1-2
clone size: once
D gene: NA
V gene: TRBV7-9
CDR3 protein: CASSFGQNYGYTF
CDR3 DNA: TGTGCCAGCAGCTTCGGACAAAACTATGGCTACACCTTC

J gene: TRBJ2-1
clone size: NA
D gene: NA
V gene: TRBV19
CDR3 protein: CVRQDLSRSYNEQFF
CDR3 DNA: TGTGTTCGACAGGACCTATCGAGATCCTACAATGAGCAGTTCTTC

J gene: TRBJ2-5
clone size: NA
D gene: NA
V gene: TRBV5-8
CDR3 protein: CASSFDRSPGTQYF
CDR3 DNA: TGTGCCAGCAGCTTTGACAGGAGCCCCGGGACCCAGTACTTC

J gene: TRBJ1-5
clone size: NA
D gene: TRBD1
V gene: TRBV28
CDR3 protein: CASSFRDRGRNQPQHF
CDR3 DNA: TGTGCCAGCAGTTTCCGAGACAGGGGTCGCAATCAGCCCCAGCATTTT

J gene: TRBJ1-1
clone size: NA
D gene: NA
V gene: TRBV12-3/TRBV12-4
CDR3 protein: CASSVTVNTEAFF
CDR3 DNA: TGTGCCAGCAGTGTGACAGTGAACACTGAAGCTTTCTTT

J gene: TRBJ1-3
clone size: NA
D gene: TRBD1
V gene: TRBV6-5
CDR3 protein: CASSRTGENTIYF
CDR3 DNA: TGTGCCAGCAGTCGGACAGGGGAAAACACCATATATTTT

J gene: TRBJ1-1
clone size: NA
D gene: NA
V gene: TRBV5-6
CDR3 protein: CASTPTGGKTTEAFF
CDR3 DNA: TGTGCCAGCACCCCAACGGGGGGTAAGACCACTGAAGCTTTCTTT

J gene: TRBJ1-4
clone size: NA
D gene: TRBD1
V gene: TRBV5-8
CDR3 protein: CASSLTGGVNGKLFF
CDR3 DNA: TGTGCCAGCAGCTTGACAGGGGGCGTTAATGGAAAACTGTTTTTT

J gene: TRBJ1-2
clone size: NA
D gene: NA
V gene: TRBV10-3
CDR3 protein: CAISGQGENYGYTF
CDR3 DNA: TGTGCCATCAGTGGGCAGGGAGAGAACTATGGCTACACCTTC